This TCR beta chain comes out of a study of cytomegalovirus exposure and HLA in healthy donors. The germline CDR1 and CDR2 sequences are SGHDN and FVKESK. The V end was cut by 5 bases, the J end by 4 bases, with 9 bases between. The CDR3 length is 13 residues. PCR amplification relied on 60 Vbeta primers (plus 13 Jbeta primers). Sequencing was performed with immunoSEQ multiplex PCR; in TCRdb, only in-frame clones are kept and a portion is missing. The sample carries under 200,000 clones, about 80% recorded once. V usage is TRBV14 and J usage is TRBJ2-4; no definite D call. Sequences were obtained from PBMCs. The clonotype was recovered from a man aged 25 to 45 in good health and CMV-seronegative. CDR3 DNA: TGTGCCAGCAGCTACAAGACTAAAAACATTCAGTACTTC. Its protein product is CASSYKTKNIQYF.